These T cell receptor beta chains were read from a single sample in a study of cytomegalovirus exposure and HLA in healthy donors. The assay was immunoSEQ multiplex PCR, and TCRdb's table has in-frame clones only and misses some. The repertoire consists of fewer than 90,000 clones, with about 70% occurring once and the leading ten covering more than 8%. Sequenced: PBMCs. All receptors derive from a woman between 45 and 65 years old in good health and CMV-seropositive. Each CDR3 is given with its conserved first and last residue. D genes are given only for firm matches. The size of a clone is reported for some rows only, either as once, few or many, or as a class for expanded clones.

abundance,j_gene,d_gene,v_gene,CDR3nt,CDR3aa
-,TRBJ2-1,TRBD2,TRBV6-5,TGTGCCAGCAGTTCAGGACTAGCGGGGGGGCCGTCCGAGCAGTTCTTC,CASSSGLAGGPSEQFF
-,TRBJ1-4,-,TRBV6-5,TGTGCCAGCAGTTACGGACTTATGAGGGAAAAACTGTTTTTT,CASSYGLMREKLFF
-,TRBJ2-7,TRBD1,TRBV6-1,TGTGCCAGCAGTGGACAGGGGCCCGAGCAGTACTTC,CASSGQGPEQYF
-,TRBJ2-1,TRBD2,TRBV6-1,TGTGCCAGCAGTGAAGGGTACGGCGGGAGGGCTCGGAACAAGGCCTACAATGAGCAGTTCTTC,CASSEGYGGRARNKAYNEQFF
-,TRBJ1-2,-,TRBV6-5,TGTGCCAGCAGCCCGTTGAACTATGGCTACACCTTC,CASSPLNYGYTF
-,TRBJ2-7,-,TRBV6-5,TGTGCCAGCAGTTACTCCGGACAGGAGCAGTACTTC,CASSYSGQEQYF
-,TRBJ2-1,TRBD2,TRBV7-9,TGTGCCAGCAGCTTAGGAGTAGCGGGACATGAGCAGTTCTTC,CASSLGVAGHEQFF
-,TRBJ2-2,TRBD2,TRBV7-2,TGTGCCAGCAGCTCTCTAGCGGGGGGTGAGGGCGGGGAGCTGTTTTTT,CASSSLAGGEGGELFF
few,TRBJ2-1,TRBD2,TRBV27,TGTGCCAGCAGATGGGCTAGCGGGAGGGGGCGAGCAGATGAGCAGTTCTTC,CASRWASGRGRADEQFF
few,TRBJ2-3,-,TRBV25-1,TGTGCCAGCCCCCCGGGGAGGGGGTCAGATACGCAGTATTTT,CASPPGRGSDTQYF
-,TRBJ1-5,-,TRBV10-2,TGCGCCAGCAGCGTTCAAGAGAATCAGCCCCAGCATTTT,CASSVQENQPQHF
-,TRBJ2-3,-,TRBV7-6,TGTGCCAGCAGCTTAGCGGACATATCAACAGATACGCAGTATTTT,CASSLADISTDTQYF
-,TRBJ2-7,TRBD1,TRBV5-1,TGCGCCAGCAGCTTGTCACAGGGGGCTTCCTACGAGCAGTACTTC,CASSLSQGASYEQYF
-,TRBJ1-2,-,TRBV19,TGTGCCAGTAGTATAGATCGGTGGAGGGAAGGGCAGAATGGCTACACCTTC,CASSIDRWREGQNGYTF
-,TRBJ2-1,TRBD2,TRBV9,TGTGCCAGCACCACTAAGCCGGGACTAGCGGGAGGGCCGCACAATGAGCAGTTCTTC,CASTTKPGLAGGPHNEQFF
-,TRBJ2-1,-,TRBV15,TGTGCCACCAGCAGAGGTCAGGAAAATGAGCAGTTCTTC,CATSRGQENEQFF